The text below deals with one TCR beta chain. As yet, its antigen is unknown. This record belongs to a study of T cell responses to AZD1222 COVID-19 vaccine. Profiling relied on immunoSEQ multiplex PCR, and the TCRdb table lists in-frame clones only, not all of them. The profile covers about 60,000 clones, with about 86% appearing a single time and about 7% taken by the ten largest. V dropped 2 bases and J dropped 7 bases, with 17 bases sitting between them. The germline V gene encodes CDR1 LNHNV and CDR2 YYDKDF (reference sequence). The CDR3 has 15 residues. Whole-study findings and limits: None of the repertoires were sampled until the peak T cell response had passed.

This clonotype originated in an adult who received the AZD1222 COVID-19 vaccine. The sample was peripheral blood, taken 28 days after the second AZD1222 dose. This chain links TRBV15 with TRBJ1-2; a possible D gene is TRBD1 (6 bases). CDR3 nucleotides: TGTGCCACCAGCAGACGGGGGGCGGCTCTACGTGGCTACACCTTC. Translated: CATSRRGAALRGYTF.